These 32 T cell receptor beta chains originate from one sample sequenced in a study of regulatory T cells in long-lasting Graves disease. The time point is: persistent/refractory GD, antithyroid drugs over 5 years with positive TRAb. From RNA extracted from PBMCs, the TCR library was made. TCR beta libraries were built with iRepertoire HTBI primers and Arm-PCR of CDR3 regions. TCRdb independently ran MiXCR on the multiplex PCR reads; one entry per CDR3 protein. The data show fewer than 450,000 distinct CDR3 sequences, with around 22% seen just once and approximately 28% held by the top ten. The source was peripheral blood mononuclear cells (PBMCs), collected when the disease was refractory, from a patient treated with antithyroid drugs. Receptor source: a female donor with Graves disease.

The chain couples TRBV7-2 to TRBJ2-1; D gene unclear. Germline-derived CDR1 and CDR2 are SGHTA and FQGNSA. This CDR3 spans 15 amino acids. Trimming shortened V by 1 base and J by 0 bases, and 7 bases separated the two germline ends. The CDR3 loop reads CASSLVGFSYNEQFF. The CDR3 bases are TGTGCCAGCAGCTTAGTGGGGTTCTCCTACAATGAGCAGTTCTTC.

This clonotype was seen a few times. The rearrangement links TRBV29-1 to TRBJ2-7, with 8 nucleotides matching TRBD1. Per the germline V gene, CDR1 is SQVTM and CDR2 is ANQGSEA. The CDR3 totals 14 residues. After removal of 0 bases from V and 4 bases from J, the junction contained 5 bases not matched to a gene. CDR3 sequence reads: CSVEDGQGRYEQYF. Here the CDR3 DNA reads TGCAGCGTTGAAGACGGACAGGGTCGGTACGAGCAGTACTTC.

About this clonotype itself: A junction end diverges from the germline sequence, so it may reflect a read error. The CDR3 DNA follows: TGTACCAGCAGTTCTAGCGACTACTACGAGCAGTACTTC. Translation gives CTSSSSDYYEQYF. The rearrangement uses TRBV28 and TRBJ2-7; D may be TRBD2 (6 bases). The germline CDR1 and CDR2 sequences are MDHEN and SYDVKM. This CDR3 has 13 residues.

This clonotype was counted only a few times. The V and J genes are TRBV11-3 and TRBJ1-1, with no clear D. The CDR3 has 13 residues. The germline gives CDR1 SGHNT, CDR2 YENEEA. Trimming left V 6 bases short and J 1 base short, with 9 bases between. In DNA, the CDR3 is TGTGCCAGCAGTCAGGAGAAGAACACTGAAGCTTTCTTT. This encodes CASSQEKNTEAFF.

This clonotype was observed a handful of times. The chain combines TRBV20-1 with TRBJ2-5, with D hard to call. Germline CDR1 and CDR2: DFQATT and SNEGSKA (reference sequence). The CDR3 totals 15 residues. Trimming left V 0 bases short and J 5 bases short, with 16 bases between. CDR3 protein: CSARDSAAPWETQYF. CDR3 in DNA: TGCAGTGCTAGAGATTCCGCGGCCCCGTGGGAGACCCAGTACTTC.

The J gene is TRBJ2-7, the V gene TRBV25-1; the match to TRBD1 covers 8 bases. There are 11 residues in the CDR3. With V trimmed by 11 bases and J by 0 bases, 0 bases remained unmatched. Germline lookup yields CDR1 MGHDK and CDR2 SYGVNS. CDR3 in DNA: TGTGCCGGGACAGGCTCCTACGAGCAGTACTTC. Translation gives CAGTGSYEQYF.

The rearrangement links TRBV7-3 to TRBJ2-3, with TRBD2 identical over 11 bases. With 5 bases clipped from V and 12 bases from J, the junction kept 7 bases outside the gene matches. The CDR3 is 13 residues long. Germline lookup yields CDR1 SGHTA and CDR2 FQGTGA. CDR3 coding DNA: TGTGCCAGCAGCGAATCCGGGACTAGCGGTCAGTATTTT. Its translation: CASSESGTSGQYF.

This clonotype was seen ten or more times. The chain links TRBV29-1 to TRBJ1-4; 7 nucleotides match TRBD1. The CDR3 is made up of 15 amino acids. Germline lookup yields CDR1 SQVTM and CDR2 ANQGSEA. V gave up 4 bases and J gave up 7 bases; unmatched junction bases: 12. The CDR3: CSVGLQQGFGEKLFF. The CDR3 coding sequence is TGCAGCGTTGGATTACAACAGGGGTTTGGTGAAAAACTGTTTTTT.

This clonotype was recorded many times. V gene TRBV11-2 combines with J gene TRBJ2-7; D gene ambiguous. V was shortened by 6 bases and J by 3 bases, with 12 bases between the two germline ends. Germline loops: CDR1 SGHAT, CDR2 FQNNGV. The CDR3 runs to 13 residues. The CDR3 bases are TGTGCCAGCAGTGAAGTCCCCTACTACGAGCAGTACTTC. Translated: CASSEVPYYEQYF.

This clonotype was seen many times. The chain employs TRBV28 and TRBJ2-5, with 7 bases identical to TRBD2. Trimming at V came to 3 bases and at J to 5 bases, leaving 9 bases not matched to a gene. CDR1 is MDHEN and CDR2 is SYDVKM in the germline V gene. CDR3 length equals 15 residues. In DNA form, the CDR3 reads TGTGCCAGCAGTTTCCGGTGGGGGGGAGGGGAGACCCAGTACTTC. Translation: CASSFRWGGGETQYF.

This clonotype was counted between two and nine times. This chain links TRBV7-8 with TRBJ1-5, with unresolved D. CDR1 and CDR2 (germline): SGHVS, FQNEAQ. Trimming pared 0 bases from V and 0 bases from J, leaving 6 bases between. This CDR3 region has 15 residues. The CDR3 DNA reads as TGTGCCAGCAGCTTAGCCCGGTTTAGCAATCAGCCCCAGCATTTT. Protein: CASSLARFSNQPQHF. The complete variable domain, with remaining parts taken from reference TRBV7-8 and TRBJ1-5, reads GAGVSQSPRYKVAKRGQDVALRCDPISGHVSLFWYQQALGQGPEFLTYFQNEAQLDKSGLPSDRFFAERPEGSVSTLKIQRTQQEDSAVYLCASSLARFSNQPQHFGDGTRLSIL.

This chain joins TRBV28 and TRBJ1-4; no clear D. The germline CDR1 and CDR2 sequences are MDHEN and SYDVKM. V dropped 1 base and J dropped 5 bases, with 8 bases sitting between them. The CDR3 is 14 residues long. CDR3 region: CASSLLGTNEKLFF. CDR3 nucleotide sequence: TGTGCCAGCAGTTTATTGGGTACAAATGAAAAACTGTTTTTT.

This clonotype was counted at least ten times. The chain couples TRBV6-5 to TRBJ1-2; the match to TRBD1 covers 10 bases. This CDR3 has 16 amino acids. Germline V gene sequence: CDR1 MNHEY, CDR2 SVGAGI. After removal of 4 bases from V and 6 bases from J, the junction contained 11 bases not matched to a gene. The CDR3 protein is CASSSIPGQGKHGYTF. The CDR3 region has the DNA TGTGCCAGCAGTTCAATTCCGGGACAGGGGAAGCATGGCTACACCTTC.

This sequence joins TRBV18 and TRBJ1-4; TRBD1 matches 7 bases. After removal of 2 bases from V and 5 bases from J, the junction contained 2 bases not matched to a gene. From germline, CDR1 is KGHSH and CDR2 LQKENI. The CDR3 contains 14 residues. The CDR3 sequence: CASSPIRGNEKLFF. The CDR3 bases are TGTGCCAGCTCACCAATCAGGGGGAATGAAAAACTGTTTTTT.

This clonotype appeared many times. The V gene is TRBV9, the J gene TRBJ2-2, with unresolved D. CDR1 and CDR2 (germline): SGDLS, YYNGEE. The CDR3 covers 14 residues. Trimming pared 4 bases from V and 0 bases from J, leaving 7 bases between. The CDR3 DNA reads TGTGCCAGCAGCTTCGAATCGAACACCGGGGAGCTGTTTTTT. It codes for CASSFESNTGELFF.

This clonotype was detected a few times. This chain links TRBV14 with TRBJ2-2; 8 bases line up with TRBD2. Looked up from germline, CDR1 is SGHDN and CDR2 is FVKESK. The J segment lost 4 bases and the V segment lost 1 base, leaving 2 bases of the junction unmatched. CDR3 length: 15 amino acids. The CDR3 sequence is CASSQAGGLTGELFF. The CDR3 DNA reads TGTGCCAGCAGCCAAGCGGGAGGGCTCACCGGGGAGCTGTTTTTT.

The J gene is TRBJ1-2, the V gene TRBV4-1, with 10 bases identical to TRBD1. This CDR3 contains 15 residues. V lost 4 bases to trimming and J lost 4 bases; unmatched junction nucleotides: 6. Per the germline V gene, CDR1 is MGHRA and CDR2 is YSYEKL. CDR3 DNA: TGCGCCAGCAGCCCCGGGGACAGGGGACCCTATGGCTACACCTTC. Its protein product is CASSPGDRGPYGYTF.

Remarks on this clonotype: This may be a read error: a much more frequent sequence differs by one nucleotide. The V gene is TRBV7-2, the J gene TRBJ2-5; D ambiguous. This CDR3 spans 16 amino acids. Per the germline V gene, CDR1 is SGHTA and CDR2 is FQGNSA. The CDR3 nucleotides are TGTGCCAGCAGCTTAGTAGGGATTGGCCAGCAAGGGACCCAGTACTTC. Amino acid sequence: CASSLVGIGQQGTQYF.

This clonotype was seen at least ten times. The gene calls are TRBV28 and TRBJ1-2; D is unresolved. With 0 bases removed from V and 0 bases from J, the gap between germline ends came to 2 bases. The CDR3 runs 13 residues. CDR1 is MDHEN, CDR2 SYDVKM, per germline. Here the CDR3 reads CASSLWANYGYTF. For the CDR3, the DNA is TGTGCCAGCAGTTTATGGGCTAACTATGGCTACACCTTC.

This clonotype was seen more than once but under ten times. The genes are TRBV11-2 and TRBJ2-5; D is ambiguous. CDR3 length equals 12 residues. Trimming cost V 0 bases and J 5 bases, with 4 bases left between them. Germline loops: CDR1 SGHAT, CDR2 FQNNGV. The CDR3 reads CASSLDLETQYF. In nucleotides, the CDR3 is TGTGCCAGCAGCTTAGATCTTGAGACCCAGTACTTC. Using reference TRBV11-2 and TRBJ2-5 for the parts outside the CDR3, the full variable domain is EAGVAQSPRYKIIEKRQSVAFWCNPISGHATLYWYQQILGQGPKLLIQFQNNGVVDDSQLPKDRFSAERLKGVDSTLKIQPAKLEDSAVYLCASSLDLETQYFGPGTRLLVL.

This clonotype was recorded many times. The J gene is TRBJ2-4, the V gene TRBV12-3 or TRBV12-4; D is possibly TRBD1 (6 bases). This CDR3 is 15 amino acids long. V was clipped by 3 bases and J by 7 bases, with 16 bases between them. This chain's CDR3 is CASSLQGRGLNIQYF. The CDR3 nucleotides read TGTGCCAGCAGTTTGCAGGGGCGAGGTTTGAACATTCAGTACTTC.

The rearrangement links TRBV19 to TRBJ1-2; D gene uncertain. Looked up from germline, CDR1 is LNHDA and CDR2 is SQIVND (reference sequence). CDR3 size: 12 residues. V lost 6 bases to trimming and J lost 3 bases, with 8 bases between them. CDR3 sequence: CASSGLDYGYTF. The CDR3 DNA reads TGTGCCAGTAGCGGGCTGGACTATGGCTACACCTTC.

In DNA form, the CDR3 reads TGTGCCAGCAGCGAGTCTACAGGGAGCTCCTACGAGCAGTACTTC. Translated, it gives CASSESTGSSYEQYF. The V gene is TRBV9, the J gene TRBJ2-7, with D perhaps matching TRBD1 (6 bases). The CDR3 covers 15 residues. Germline assignment: CDR1 SGDLS and CDR2 YYNGEE. V lost 3 bases, J lost 0 bases, and 13 bases lay in between.

This clonotype has a count of ten or more. The V and J genes are TRBV3-1 and TRBJ1-2; the D gene is possibly TRBD1 (5 bases). This CDR3 spans 14 amino acids. Between the trimmed V and J ends, which lost 0 bases and 1 base, there was a span of 6 bases. CDR1 is LGHDT, CDR2 YNNKEL, per germline (reference sequence). CDR3 DNA sequence: TGTGCCAGCAGCCAAGAGACAGTTAACTATGGCTACACCTTC. It is translated as CASSQETVNYGYTF. Combining the CDR3 with reference TRBV3-1 and TRBJ1-2 gives the whole variable domain DTAVSQTPKYLVTQMGNDKSIKCEQNLGHDTMYWYKQDSKKFLKIMFSYNNKELIINETVPNRFSPKSPDKAHLNLHINSLELGDSAVYFCASSQETVNYGYTFGSGTRLTVV.

In its sample, this clonotype was seen many times. This chain's CDR3 is CASSLDRENSPLHF. The CDR3 coding sequence is TGTGCCAGCAGCCTAGACAGGGAAAATTCACCCCTCCACTTT. The V and J genes are TRBV7-2 and TRBJ1-6, with 7 bases matching TRBD1. The CDR3 spans 14 residues. Germline-derived CDR1 and CDR2 are SGHTA and FQGNSA. The ends lost 5 bases at V and 7 bases at J; junction bases unmatched: 5.

This clonotype has just a few counts. This chain connects TRBV5-1 to TRBJ2-7, with D possibly matching TRBD2 (7 bases). Germline-derived CDR1 and CDR2 are SGHRS and YFSETQ. This CDR3 region has 15 residues. Trimming took off 3 bases at V and 5 bases at J, with 18 bases between the two ends. CDR3 in DNA: TGCGCCAGCAGCTGGCCGGGGGGCGAGCGGGACGAGCAGTACTTC. Its translation is CASSWPGGERDEQYF. Looking up the rest from reference TRBV5-1 and TRBJ2-7 gives the full variable domain: KAGVTQTPRYLIKTRGQQVTLSCSPISGHRSVSWYQQTPGQGLQFLFEYFSETQRNKGNFPGRFSGRQFSNSRSEMNVSTLELGDSALYLCASSWPGGERDEQYFGPGTRLTVT.

The rearrangement joins TRBV7-8 to TRBJ2-1; unclear D gene. CDR3 length: 12 amino acids. The V gene lost 1 base and the J gene lost 12 bases, with 10 bases spanning the gap. The germline V gene has CDR1 SGHVS and CDR2 FQNEAQ. This chain's CDR3 is CASSLVSGVQFF. As DNA, the CDR3 is TGTGCCAGCAGCTTAGTGTCTGGGGTGCAGTTCTTC.

This clonotype was seen only a few times. The V and J genes are TRBV29-1 and TRBJ2-4, with TRBD2 as a possible D gene (5 bases). The CDR3 is 14 amino acids. Germline CDR1 reads SQVTM; CDR2 reads ANQGSEA. Trimming stripped 3 bases from V and 2 bases from J, with 11 bases between. CDR3 in DNA: TGCAGCGTTGATATAGCCGGGACCAAAAACATTCAGTACTTC. Residues: CSVDIAGTKNIQYF. The variable domain in full, with the rest retrieved from reference TRBV29-1 and TRBJ2-4, is SAVISQKPSRDICQRGTSLTIQCQVDSQVTMMFWYRQQPGQSLTLIATANQGSEATYESGFVIDKFPISRPNLTFSTLTVSNMSPEDSSIYLCSVDIAGTKNIQYFGAGTRLSVL.

This clonotype was counted many times. The chain joins TRBV13 to TRBJ2-7, with 7 bases aligning to TRBD1. Germline V gives CDR1 PRHDT, CDR2 FYEKMQ (reference sequence). This CDR3 spans 16 amino acids. The trim removed 2 bases at V and 0 bases at J, leaving 7 bases unmatched. In DNA form, the CDR3 reads TGTGCCAGCAGCTTATTGGGGACAGCAAGCTCCTACGAGCAGTACTTC. Translating it yields CASSLLGTASSYEQYF.

This chain links TRBV5-1 with TRBJ2-7; the D is unclear. The V gene lost 4 bases and the J gene lost 2 bases, with 10 bases spanning the gap. Germline V gene data show CDR1 as SGHRS and CDR2 as YFSETQ. The CDR3 totals 13 residues. CDR3 nucleotide sequence: TGCGCCAGCAGCCCGCCGTCCCCCTACGAGCAGTACTTC. As protein: CASSPPSPYEQYF.

The sample holds a few counts of this clonotype. The chain combines TRBV29-1 with TRBJ2-4, with D perhaps matching TRBD1 (5 bases). The germline gives CDR1 SQVTM, CDR2 ANQGSEA. This CDR3 is built from 17 residues. V lost 7 bases and J 7 bases, leaving 29 bases between the germline ends. The CDR3 region has the DNA TGCAGCGAGGTTGTGGGGCCTCAGGATTGGGCTGGGAACATTCAGTACTTC. Amino acid sequence: CSEVVGPQDWAGNIQYF.

This clonotype was counted between two and nine times. The junction does not match germline at one end; this may be a read error. The chain uses TRBV12-3 or TRBV12-4 and TRBJ2-2; D is possibly TRBD2 (5 bases). The CDR3 runs 15 residues. This chain's CDR3 is CASRGGNANTGEPFF. The DNA for the CDR3 is TGTGCCAGCAGGGGCGGCAACGCGAACACCGGGGAGCCGTTTTTT.